A selection of T cell receptor beta chains follows, all from one sample in a study of blood T cell repertoires in COVID-19. Assay: immunoSEQ multiplex PCR; the TCRdb copy retains only in-frame clones and omits some. The repertoire holds some 38,000 clones, about 74% seen once, with about 10% in the top ten. The sequenced sample was peripheral blood. The receptors come from a man aged 70 or older with COVID-19, enrolled during active disease. CDR3s include the opening cysteine and the closing phenylalanine or tryptophan. The D gene is left open where the match is weak. The size field is filled for only some rows; it gives once, few, many or a size class.

j_call,clone_size,cdr3_length,d_call,v_call,cdr3_aa,cdr3_nt
TRBJ2-7,.,14,.,TRBV30,CAWRATGYYYEQYF,TGTGCCTGGAGGGCGACAGGATACTACTACGAGCAGTACTTC
TRBJ2-7,.,13,.,TRBV19,CASSMAGPYEQYF,TGTGCCAGTAGTATGGCAGGGCCCTACGAGCAGTACTTC
TRBJ1-5,.,14,.,TRBV24-1,CATSDLNSNQPQHF,TGTGCCACCAGTGACCTTAATAGCAATCAGCCCCAGCATTTT
TRBJ1-3,.,13,.,TRBV6-2/TRBV6-3,CASSRTAGNTIYF,TGTGCCAGCAGTAGGACAGCTGGAAACACCATATATTTT
TRBJ2-1,.,15,.,TRBV19,CASSLSGGGYNEQFF,TGTGCCAGTAGCCTCTCAGGTGGTGGGTACAATGAGCAGTTCTTC
TRBJ1-1,.,13,.,TRBV27,CASSPTTGTEAFF,TGTGCCAGCAGTCCAACTACAGGGACTGAAGCTTTCTTT
TRBJ1-1,.,13,.,TRBV10-3,CAIRWTDDTEAFF,TGTGCCATCAGGTGGACAGATGACACTGAAGCTTTCTTT
TRBJ1-2,.,15,TRBD1,TRBV5-6,CASSPGQGGNYGYTF,TGTGCCAGCAGCCCGGGACAGGGAGGGAACTATGGCTACACCTTC
TRBJ2-7,.,13,TRBD2,TRBV27,CASSLLAGGEQYF,TGTGCCAGCAGTTTACTAGCGGGGGGTGAGCAGTACTTC
TRBJ1-3,.,14,.,TRBV11-2,CASSLVSSGNTIYF,TGTGCCAGCAGCTTAGTGAGTTCTGGAAACACCATATATTTT
TRBJ1-2,.,13,TRBD1,TRBV9,CASSPDRGYGYTF,TGTGCCAGCAGCCCCGACAGGGGGTATGGCTACACCTTC
TRBJ2-1,.,16,TRBD2,TRBV7-9,CASSLRAGGPGNEQFF,TGTGCCAGCAGCCTACGGGCGGGAGGGCCCGGCAATGAGCAGTTCTTC
TRBJ2-5,.,15,TRBD2,TRBV5-1,CASSIPGGRGETQYF,TGCGCCAGCAGCATACCGGGGGGAAGGGGAGAGACCCAGTACTTC
TRBJ2-1,.,15,TRBD2,TRBV11-2,CASSFQAGAYNEQFF,TGTGCCAGCAGCTTTCAGGCGGGAGCTTACAATGAGCAGTTCTTC
TRBJ1-5,.,12,.,TRBV7-2,CASSPNNQPQHF,TGTGCCAGCAGCCCCAATAATCAGCCCCAGCATTTT
TRBJ1-1,.,15,TRBD1,TRBV11-2,CASSSRTGINTEAFF,TGTGCCAGCAGCTCACGGACAGGGATCAACACTGAAGCTTTCTTT
TRBJ1-1,.,11,.,TRBV5-6,CASTKNTEAFF,TGTGCCAGCACCAAGAACACTGAAGCTTTCTTT
TRBJ2-3,.,15,.,TRBV5-1,CASSLARGFTDTQYF,TGCGCCAGCAGCTTGGCCCGCGGGTTCACAGATACGCAGTATTTT
TRBJ2-2,.,16,.,TRBV7-6,CASSLESSIWSGELFF,TGTGCCAGCAGCTTAGAATCGAGCATATGGTCCGGGGAGCTGTTTTTT
TRBJ1-1,.,11,.,TRBV7-9,CASSQRYEAFF,TGTGCCAGCAGCCAGAGGTATGAAGCTTTCTTT
TRBJ1-1,.,12,.,TRBV7-9,CASSPPGGGAFF,TGTGCCAGCAGCCCCCCGGGGGGGGGAGCTTTCTTT
TRBJ1-1,.,13,.,TRBV25-1,CASSENGNTEAFF,TGTGCCAGCAGTGAAAACGGGAACACTGAAGCTTTCTTT
TRBJ2-1,.,16,TRBD2,TRBV12-5,CASGLVSSGVYNEQFF,TGTGCTAGTGGTTTGGTCTCTAGCGGAGTCTACAATGAGCAGTTCTTC
TRBJ1-2,few,13,.,TRBV7-9,CASTVDRLYGYTF,TGTGCCAGCACCGTCGACAGGCTTTATGGCTACACCTTC
TRBJ2-7,.,14,.,TRBV5-1,CASSLRAGAGEQYF,TGCGCCAGCAGCTTGAGGGCGGGGGCGGGCGAGCAGTACTTC
TRBJ1-4,once,12,TRBD1,TRBV2,CASRANRGWLFF,TGTGCCAGCAGGGCCAACAGGGGATGGCTGTTTTTT
TRBJ1-2,.,14,.,TRBV18,CASSPGKSRGGYTF,TGTGCCAGCTCACCAGGGAAGAGTAGGGGTGGCTACACCTTC
TRBJ2-7,.,15,TRBD2,TRBV30,CAWSVPSGNPHEQYF,TGTGCCTGGAGTGTACCTAGCGGGAACCCCCACGAGCAGTACTTC
TRBJ2-6,.,15,.,TRBV6-2/TRBV6-3,CASSAEHSGANVLTF,TGTGCCAGCAGCGCCGAACATTCTGGGGCCAACGTCCTGACTTTC
TRBJ2-5,.,13,.,TRBV30,CAWNRTPQETQYF,TGTGCCTGGAATCGGACACCACAAGAGACCCAGTACTTC
TRBJ1-5,.,15,TRBD1,TRBV3-1/TRBV3-2,CASSPGQFFDQPQHF,TGTGCCAGCAGCCCGGGACAGTTTTTCGATCAGCCCCAGCATTTT
TRBJ1-5,few,17,TRBD1,TRBV27,CASSSLGDRGSNQPQHF,TGTGCCAGCAGCTCCTTGGGTGACAGGGGGAGCAATCAGCCCCAGCATTTT
TRBJ1-5,.,16,.,TRBV5-5,CASSLGHTGTNQPQHF,TGTGCCAGCAGCTTGGGCCACACAGGGACCAATCAGCCCCAGCATTTT
TRBJ2-1,few,14,TRBD2,TRBV5-1,CASRPTSGRDEQFF,TGCGCCAGCAGGCCCACTAGCGGGAGAGATGAGCAGTTCTTC
TRBJ2-2,.,16,.,TRBV5-1,CASSLDRIANTGELFF,TGCGCCAGCAGCCTGGACAGAATCGCGAACACCGGGGAGCTGTTTTTT
TRBJ1-2,.,13,.,TRBV5-1,CASSLDLSYGYTF,TGCGCCAGCAGCTTGGATCTCTCCTATGGCTACACCTTC
TRBJ2-5,.,16,TRBD1,TRBV5-5,CASSLAGQGAQETQYF,TGTGCCAGCAGCTTGGCGGGACAGGGGGCACAAGAGACCCAGTACTTC
TRBJ2-7,.,13,.,TRBV29-1,CSVEGPGLYEQYF,TGCAGCGTTGAAGGCCCAGGCCTCTACGAGCAGTACTTC
TRBJ2-2,.,14,.,TRBV19,CATDGREGTGELFF,TGTGCCACCGACGGGCGGGAAGGCACCGGGGAGCTGTTTTTT